Sequencing of this T cell receptor (beta chain) was carried out in a study of blood T cell repertoires in COVID-19. Whole-study context: Some COVID-19 samples were acute and others convalescent; all came from the United States, Italy and Spain.

Enrolment of Seattle patients took place during active infection, and they were followed longitudinally. As processed by the authors: From reference gene primer amplification, estimates of nucleated cell counts were derived. Sequencing used immunoSEQ multiplex PCR; TCRdb keeps in-frame clones, though not all of them. The DNA gave D and trimming, while V, J and clone size come from that table. The sample contains around 430,000 clones, more than 70% of which appear only once. This CDR3 is built from 16 residues. Germline V lookup: CDR1 SGHTA, CDR2 FQGNSA. V was pared by 6 bases and J by 5 bases, with 12 bases of the junction left unmatched.

This TCR was sampled from a woman aged 45-65 years with COVID-19, enrolled during active disease. The sample taken for sequencing was peripheral blood. The chain employs TRBV7-2 and TRBJ1-4; 7 bases match TRBD1. CDR3 region: CASSSHRDRKNEKLFF. CDR3 in DNA: TGTGCCAGCAGTTCCCACCGGGACAGAAAGAATGAAAAACTGTTTTTT.